The present TCR beta chain was sequenced within a study of cytomegalovirus exposure and HLA in healthy donors. About this clone: Its target is not known.

Vbeta (60) and Jbeta (13) primers were used in the PCR. Original processing methods: Some 9.9 million shared chains were among around 80 million unique TCR beta chains counted in a later analysis. Only in-frame clones appear in the TCRdb table, and some are missing; sequencing was by immunoSEQ multiplex PCR. The V and J calls and clone size were taken over from that table, and D and trimming were inferred from the DNA. The specimen's table records under 90,000 clones. Overall study findings and caveats: A later analysis linked a missense DCLRE1C variant to TCR beta V- and J-gene trimming. A later examination showed that TCR association rates differed by HLA locus, with DRB1 most and HLA-C fewest.

The V segment lost 3 bases and the J segment 5 bases; nucleotides outside the gene matches: 5. This CDR3 comprises 15 residues. CDR1 SGHRS and CDR2 YFSETQ come from the germline V gene. This chain connects TRBV5-1 to TRBJ2-1, with 10 bases identical to TRBD1. The sequence was obtained from a middle-aged man in good health and CMV-seropositive. Input material: PBMCs. For the CDR3, the DNA is TGCGCCAGCAGCTCGGGAGGGACAGGGGACAATGAGCAGTTCTTC. Amino acids: CASSSGGTGDNEQFF.